One TCR beta chain is described in this entry. The antigen remains unidentified. Assay: immunoSEQ multiplex PCR; the TCRdb copy retains only in-frame clones and omits some. The sample consists of approximately 2.4 million clones, approximately 94% of them appearing once. This specimen comes from a study of shared clonotypes between healthy human individuals. The study's findings and limits: Sample collection involved blood only; tissue repertoires are likely different.

Germline CDR1 SEHNR, CDR2 FQNEAQ (reference sequence). This CDR3 comprises 14 residues. Trimming left V 4 bases short and J 3 bases short, with 12 bases between. The rearrangement joins TRBV7-9 to TRBJ1-1; perhaps TRBD1 as D (6 bases). The sample was naive CD4+ T cells sorted from blood. As for subset: CD45RA+ positively selected. The source is a man aged 18-30 years in good health. CDR3 protein: CASSSRGMYTEAFF. The CDR3, as DNA: TGTGCCAGCAGCTCCAGGGGCATGTACACTGAAGCTTTCTTT.